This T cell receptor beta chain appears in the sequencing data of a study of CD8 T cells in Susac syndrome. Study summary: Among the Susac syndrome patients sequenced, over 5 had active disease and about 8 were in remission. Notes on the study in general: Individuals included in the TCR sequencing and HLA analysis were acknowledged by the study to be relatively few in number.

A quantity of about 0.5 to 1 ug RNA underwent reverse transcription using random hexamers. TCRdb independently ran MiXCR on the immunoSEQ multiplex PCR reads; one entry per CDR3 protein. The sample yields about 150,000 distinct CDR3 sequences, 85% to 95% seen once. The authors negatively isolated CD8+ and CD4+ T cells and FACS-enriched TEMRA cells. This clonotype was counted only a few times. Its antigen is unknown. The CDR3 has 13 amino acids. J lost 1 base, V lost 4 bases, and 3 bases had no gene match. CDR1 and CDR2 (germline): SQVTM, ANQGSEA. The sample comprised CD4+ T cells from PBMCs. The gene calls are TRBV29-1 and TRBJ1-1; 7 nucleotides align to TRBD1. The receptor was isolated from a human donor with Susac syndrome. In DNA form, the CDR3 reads TGCAGCGTTGGGACAGGAGGGAACACTGAAGCTTTCTTT. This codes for CSVGTGGNTEAFF. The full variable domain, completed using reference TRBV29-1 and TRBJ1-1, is SAVISQKPSRDICQRGTSLTIQCQVDSQVTMMFWYRQQPGQSLTLIATANQGSEATYESGFVIDKFPISRPNLTFSTLTVSNMSPEDSSIYLCSVGTGGNTEAFFGQGTRLTVV.